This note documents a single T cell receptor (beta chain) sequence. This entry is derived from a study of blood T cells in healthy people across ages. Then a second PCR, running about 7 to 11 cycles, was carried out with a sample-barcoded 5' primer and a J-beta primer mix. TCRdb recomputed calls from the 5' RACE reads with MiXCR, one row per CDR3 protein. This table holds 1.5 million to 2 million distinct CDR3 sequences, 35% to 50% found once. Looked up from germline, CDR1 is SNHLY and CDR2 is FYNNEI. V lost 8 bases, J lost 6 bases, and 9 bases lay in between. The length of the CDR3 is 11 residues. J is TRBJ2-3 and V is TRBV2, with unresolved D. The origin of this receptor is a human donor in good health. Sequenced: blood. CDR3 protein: CASCQYDTQYF. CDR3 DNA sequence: TGTGCCAGCTGTCAGTATGATACGCAGTATTTT.